This is a list of T cell receptor beta chains from one sample in a study of long-term antiretroviral therapy in people with HIV. Some clones are missing from TCRdb's copy, which holds only in-frame ones; the method was immunoSEQ multiplex PCR. The sample holds approximately 6,400 clones, roughly 80% seen once. This sample comprised unsorted PBMCs, obtained 0.5 years before starting antiretroviral therapy. The receptors here all came from a man aged 40-49 years with HIV. CDR3s include the opening cysteine and the closing phenylalanine or tryptophan. D genes are given only for firm matches. The size field is filled for only some rows; it gives once, few, many or a size class.

cdr3_aa: CASSDRGETDTQYF; cdr3_nt: TGTGCCAGCAGTGACAGGGGGGAAACAGATACGCAGTATTTT; d_call: .; v_call: TRBV6-4; j_call: TRBJ2-3; clone_size: .
cdr3_aa: CASTGDIVTGELFF; cdr3_nt: TGTGCCAGCACCGGGGATATAGTTACCGGGGAGCTGTTTTTT; d_call: .; v_call: TRBV9; j_call: TRBJ2-2; clone_size: few
cdr3_aa: CASSQRRDRGGGTDTQYF; cdr3_nt: TGCGCCAGCAGTCAGCGCCGGGACAGGGGAGGCGGCACAGATACGCAGTATTTT; d_call: TRBD1; v_call: TRBV23-1; j_call: TRBJ2-3; clone_size: .
cdr3_aa: CASSQGRISTDTQYF; cdr3_nt: TGTGCCAGCAGCCAAGGGAGGATTAGCACAGATACGCAGTATTTT; d_call: .; v_call: TRBV14; j_call: TRBJ2-3; clone_size: .
cdr3_aa: CASSTDSYSEQYF; cdr3_nt: TGTGCCAGCAGCACCGACAGTTATTCCGAGCAGTACTTC; d_call: .; v_call: TRBV7-3; j_call: TRBJ2-7; clone_size: few
cdr3_aa: CSVDTGAGEGYGYTF; cdr3_nt: TGCAGCGTTGACACAGGGGCGGGGGAGGGCTATGGCTACACCTTC; d_call: TRBD1; v_call: TRBV29-1; j_call: TRBJ1-2; clone_size: .
cdr3_aa: CASSFSGAYSYEQYF; cdr3_nt: TGCGCCAGCAGCTTCTCAGGGGCTTACTCCTACGAGCAGTACTTC; d_call: .; v_call: TRBV5-1; j_call: TRBJ2-7; clone_size: .
cdr3_aa: CASSQIGGEPLHF; cdr3_nt: TGCGCCAGCAGCCAGATAGGGGGGGAACCCCTCCACTTT; d_call: .; v_call: TRBV4-3; j_call: TRBJ1-6; clone_size: .
cdr3_aa: CAISEPGGRTGELFF; cdr3_nt: TGTGCCATCAGTGAGCCGGGGGGGCGGACCGGGGAGCTGTTTTTT; d_call: TRBD2; v_call: TRBV10-3; j_call: TRBJ2-2; clone_size: hyperexpanded
cdr3_aa: CASIPTRRGKEQYF; cdr3_nt: TGTGCCAGCATCCCTACCCGGCGAGGAAAAGAGCAGTACTTC; d_call: .; v_call: TRBV9; j_call: TRBJ2-7; clone_size: .
cdr3_aa: CASSLDVGLANEQYF; cdr3_nt: TGTGCCAGCAGCTTAGACGTGGGACTAGCCAACGAGCAGTACTTC; d_call: TRBD2; v_call: TRBV11-2; j_call: TRBJ2-7; clone_size: .
cdr3_aa: CASSPGHSYEQYF; cdr3_nt: TGTGCCAGCAGTCCGGGACACTCCTACGAGCAGTACTTC; d_call: .; v_call: TRBV7-9; j_call: TRBJ2-7; clone_size: .
cdr3_aa: CASSEHSGGAAEQFF; cdr3_nt: TGTGCCAGCAGTGAACACAGCGGGGGGGCCGCTGAGCAGTTCTTC; d_call: TRBD2; v_call: TRBV6-1; j_call: TRBJ2-1; clone_size: .
cdr3_aa: CASRGPGVSDGYTF; cdr3_nt: TGTGCCAGCAGGGGTCCTGGGGTGAGCGATGGCTACACCTTC; d_call: .; v_call: TRBV6-6; j_call: TRBJ1-2; clone_size: .
cdr3_aa: CASSLNQVPGTEAFF; cdr3_nt: TGCGCCAGCAGCTTGAACCAGGTGCCGGGGACTGAAGCTTTCTTT; d_call: .; v_call: TRBV5-1; j_call: TRBJ1-1; clone_size: .
cdr3_aa: CASSRTLNTEAFF; cdr3_nt: TGTGCCAGCAGCAGGACACTAAACACTGAAGCTTTCTTT; d_call: .; v_call: TRBV11-2; j_call: TRBJ1-1; clone_size: .
cdr3_aa: CASSQGPTGVLHYEQYF; cdr3_nt: TGCGCCAGCAGCCAAGGGCCAACAGGGGTCCTGCACTACGAGCAGTACTTC; d_call: TRBD1; v_call: TRBV4-1; j_call: TRBJ2-7; clone_size: .
cdr3_aa: CASSLSGSYNEQFF; cdr3_nt: TGTGCCAGCAGTTTATCGGGCTCCTACAATGAGCAGTTCTTC; d_call: .; v_call: TRBV27; j_call: TRBJ2-1; clone_size: large
cdr3_aa: CASSLDRASYEQYF; cdr3_nt: TGTGCCAGCAGCCTCGACAGGGCCTCCTACGAGCAGTACTTC; d_call: TRBD1; v_call: TRBV7-8; j_call: TRBJ2-7; clone_size: .
cdr3_aa: CASSQGTGDRSYEQYF; cdr3_nt: TGCGCCAGCAGCCAAGGGACAGGGGATCGCTCCTACGAGCAGTACTTC; d_call: TRBD1; v_call: TRBV4-3; j_call: TRBJ2-7; clone_size: .
cdr3_aa: CASSLQGGEQYF; cdr3_nt: TGTGCCAGCAGCTTACAGGGTGGCGAGCAGTACTTC; d_call: .; v_call: TRBV5-8; j_call: TRBJ2-7; clone_size: .
cdr3_aa: CASSWTGGGGNSPLHF; cdr3_nt: TGTGCCAGCAGTTGGACAGGGGGGGGAGGTAATTCACCCCTCCACTTT; d_call: TRBD1; v_call: TRBV6-5; j_call: TRBJ1-6; clone_size: .
cdr3_aa: CASSLSLRSYEQYF; cdr3_nt: TGTGCCAGCAGTTTATCGCTTCGCTCCTACGAGCAGTACTTC; d_call: .; v_call: TRBV28; j_call: TRBJ2-7; clone_size: .
cdr3_aa: CASSLEASTYEQYF; cdr3_nt: TGTGCCAGCAGCTTAGAAGCCAGTACCTACGAGCAGTACTTC; d_call: .; v_call: TRBV11-2; j_call: TRBJ2-7; clone_size: medium-sized
cdr3_aa: CAISGANQPQHF; cdr3_nt: TGTGCCATCTCAGGGGCAAATCAGCCCCAGCATTTT; d_call: .; v_call: TRBV10-3; j_call: TRBJ1-5; clone_size: once
cdr3_aa: CATSRDTLAGGANEQYF; cdr3_nt: TGTGCCACCAGCAGGGATACCCTAGCGGGGGGGGCCAACGAGCAGTACTTC; d_call: TRBD2; v_call: TRBV15; j_call: TRBJ2-7; clone_size: .
cdr3_aa: CASSIIGPRGTEAFF; cdr3_nt: TGTGCCAGTAGTATAATCGGCCCTAGGGGGACTGAAGCTTTCTTT; d_call: .; v_call: TRBV19; j_call: TRBJ1-1; clone_size: .
cdr3_aa: CASSPPTGGNYGYTF; cdr3_nt: TGTGCCAGCAGTCCCCCCACCGGGGGGAACTATGGCTACACCTTC; d_call: .; v_call: TRBV6-6; j_call: TRBJ1-2; clone_size: .
cdr3_aa: CSVEGQGNEKLFF; cdr3_nt: TGCAGCGTTGAGGGGCAGGGTAATGAAAAACTGTTTTTT; d_call: .; v_call: TRBV29-1; j_call: TRBJ1-4; clone_size: .
cdr3_aa: CSVDEGGGGYTF; cdr3_nt: TGCAGCGTTGATGAGGGGGGAGGTGGCTACACCTTC; d_call: .; v_call: TRBV29-1; j_call: TRBJ1-2; clone_size: few
cdr3_aa: CAVHEQYF; cdr3_nt: TGCGCGGTACACGAGCAGTACTTC; d_call: .; v_call: TRBV10-1; j_call: TRBJ2-7; clone_size: few
cdr3_aa: CASSEGSEPQHF; cdr3_nt: TGTGCCAGCAGCGAGGGTTCCGAGCCCCAGCATTTT; d_call: .; v_call: TRBV5-5; j_call: TRBJ1-5; clone_size: .
cdr3_aa: CASNSYNEQFF; cdr3_nt: TGCGCCAGCAACTCCTACAATGAGCAGTTCTTC; d_call: .; v_call: TRBV5-1; j_call: TRBJ2-1; clone_size: .
cdr3_aa: CAGQGFTGEKLFF; cdr3_nt: TGTGCCGGACAGGGTTTCACGGGAGAAAAACTGTTTTTT; d_call: TRBD1; v_call: TRBV27; j_call: TRBJ1-4; clone_size: .
cdr3_aa: CATSSDTGELFF; cdr3_nt: TGTGCCACCAGCAGCGACACCGGGGAGCTGTTTTTT; d_call: .; v_call: TRBV15; j_call: TRBJ2-2; clone_size: few
cdr3_aa: CASSIHRGTNYGYTF; cdr3_nt: TGTGCCAGTAGTATTCACAGGGGGACCAACTATGGCTACACCTTC; d_call: TRBD1; v_call: TRBV19; j_call: TRBJ1-2; clone_size: once
cdr3_aa: CASTEGSTEAFF; cdr3_nt: TGTGCCAGCACCGAGGGAAGCACTGAAGCTTTCTTT; d_call: .; v_call: TRBV2; j_call: TRBJ1-1; clone_size: .
cdr3_aa: CASSSVSGHNYEQYF; cdr3_nt: TGTGCCAGCAGCTCCGTGTCGGGACACAACTACGAGCAGTACTTC; d_call: .; v_call: TRBV11-3; j_call: TRBJ2-7; clone_size: .
cdr3_aa: CASSAGTPPYEQYF; cdr3_nt: TGTGCCAGCAGTGCCGGGACTCCCCCCTACGAGCAGTACTTC; d_call: .; v_call: TRBV6-5; j_call: TRBJ2-7; clone_size: once
cdr3_aa: CSVPVDTGELFF; cdr3_nt: TGCAGCGTGCCAGTTGACACCGGGGAGCTGTTTTTT; d_call: .; v_call: TRBV29-1; j_call: TRBJ2-2; clone_size: .